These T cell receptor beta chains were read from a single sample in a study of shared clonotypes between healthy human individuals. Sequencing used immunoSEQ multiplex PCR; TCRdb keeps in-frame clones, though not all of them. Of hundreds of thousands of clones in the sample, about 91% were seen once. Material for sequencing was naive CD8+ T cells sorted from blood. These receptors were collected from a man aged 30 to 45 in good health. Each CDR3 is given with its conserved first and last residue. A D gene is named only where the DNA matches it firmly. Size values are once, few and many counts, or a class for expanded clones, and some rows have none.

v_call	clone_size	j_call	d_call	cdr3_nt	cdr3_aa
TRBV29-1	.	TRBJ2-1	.	TGCAGCGTTGATTCTCGGAGAGGGGAGCAGTTCTTC	CSVDSRRGEQFF
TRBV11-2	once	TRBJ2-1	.	TGTGCCAGCAGCTTAGAGGTTTATGACGGGGGCGTTGAGCAGTTCTTC	CASSLEVYDGGVEQFF
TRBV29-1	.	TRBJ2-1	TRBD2	TGCAGAGCCCCTCGCGGTAAGGTTCCGGGACTAGCTTACATTGAGCAGTTCTTC	CRAPRGKVPGLAYIEQFF
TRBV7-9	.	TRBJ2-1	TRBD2	TGTGCCAGCAGCACGACTAGCGGGAGGGCCAATGAGCAGTTCTTC	CASSTTSGRANEQFF
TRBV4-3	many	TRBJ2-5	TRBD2	TGCGCCAGCAGCCAAGACGGGCGGGGGACTGAAGAGACCCAGTACTTC	CASSQDGRGTEETQYF
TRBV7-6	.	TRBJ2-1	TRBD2	TGTGCCAGCAGTTCAATAGCGGGGGAATTGCACAATGAGCAGTTCTTC	CASSSIAGELHNEQFF
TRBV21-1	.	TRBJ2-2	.	TGTGCCAGCCCCGGGACAGGGGGCGCCGGCTGGAACACCGGGGAGCTGTTTTTT	CASPGTGGAGWNTGELFF
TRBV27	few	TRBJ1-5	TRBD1	TGTGCCAGCAGTTCCCTAGGGACAGGGAGCGGCAATCAGCCCCAGCATTTT	CASSSLGTGSGNQPQHF
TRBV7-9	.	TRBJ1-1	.	TGTGCCAGCAGCCCCTCCCCTGAAGCTTTCTTT	CASSPSPEAFF
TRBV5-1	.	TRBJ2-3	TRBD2	TGCGCCAGCAGCTTGCCGGTCGTTAGCGGGAGGGCGGGAGATACGCAGTATTTT	CASSLPVVSGRAGDTQYF
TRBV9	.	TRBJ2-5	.	TGTGCCAGCAGCATAACCAACAGGGGAGGCCAAGAGACCCAGTACTTC	CASSITNRGGQETQYF
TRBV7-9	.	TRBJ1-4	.	TGTGCCAGCAGCTCCCCTCGGGGAGCTAATGAAAAACTGTTTTTT	CASSSPRGANEKLFF
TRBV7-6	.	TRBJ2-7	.	TGTGCCAGCAGCTTAGAATTCGGTAGCTCCTACGAGCAGTACTTC	CASSLEFGSSYEQYF
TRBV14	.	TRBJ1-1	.	TGTGCCAGCAGCCAAGTACTCGGGGAGGAAGCTTTCTTT	CASSQVLGEEAFF
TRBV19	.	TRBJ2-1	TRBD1	TGTGCCAGTAGTACCCAAACGACAGGGAGCTCCTACAATGAGCAGTTCTTC	CASSTQTTGSSYNEQFF
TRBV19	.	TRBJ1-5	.	TGTGCCAGTAGTCGGGGGAGAGATCAGCCCCAGCATTTT	CASSRGRDQPQHF
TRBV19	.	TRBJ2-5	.	TGTGCCAGTACGGGCCCCGGGTCTAGCTCTCAAGAGACCCAGTACTTC	CASTGPGSSSQETQYF
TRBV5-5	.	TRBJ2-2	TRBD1	TGTGCCAGCAGCAGAGGACAGGGGGCCTTAGGGCAGCTGTTTTTT	CASSRGQGALGQLFF
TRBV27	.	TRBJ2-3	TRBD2	TGTGCCAGCAGTCCCGCCACTAGCGGGAGGGCAGATACGCAGTATTTT	CASSPATSGRADTQYF
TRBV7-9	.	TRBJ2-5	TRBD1	TGTGCCAGCAGCTTAACCCAGGGACAGTTACAAGAGACCCAGTACTTC	CASSLTQGQLQETQYF
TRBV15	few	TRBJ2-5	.	TGTGCCACCAGTCAGAGTCGCCTACAAGAGACCCAGTACTTC	CATSQSRLQETQYF
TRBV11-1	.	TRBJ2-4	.	TGTGCCAGCAAGGGTACTCGAAACATTCAGTACTTC	CASKGTRNIQYF
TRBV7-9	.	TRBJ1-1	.	TGTGCCAGCAGCTTAGCTAGTATCTGGGTGGCTGAAGCTTTCTTT	CASSLASIWVAEAFF
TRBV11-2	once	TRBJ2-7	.	TGTGCCAGCAGCTTAGGCCCCCCCTACGAGCAGTACTTC	CASSLGPPYEQYF
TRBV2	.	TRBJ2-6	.	TGTGCCAGCAGTAACAGGGCCGGTGGGGCCAACGTCCTGACTTTC	CASSNRAGGANVLTF
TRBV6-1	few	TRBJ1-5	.	TGTGCCAGCACACAGAACAATCAGCCCCAGCATTTT	CASTQNNQPQHF
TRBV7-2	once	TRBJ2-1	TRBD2	TGTGCCAGCAGCATATCTAGCGGGAGGTCCTACAATGAGCAGTTCTTC	CASSISSGRSYNEQFF
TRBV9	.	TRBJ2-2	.	TGTGCCAGCGGAAGCGGAGGCTTGACCGGGGAGCTGTTTTTT	CASGSGGLTGELFF
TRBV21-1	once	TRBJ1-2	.	TGTGCCAGCAGCACCTCCCAAGGGTTGCTCTATGGCTACACCTTC	CASSTSQGLLYGYTF
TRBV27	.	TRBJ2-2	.	TGTGCCAGCAGTTTCGGCTACACCGGGGAGCTGTTTTTT	CASSFGYTGELFF
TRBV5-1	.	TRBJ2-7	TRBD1	TGCGCCAGCAGCCAGGACAGGGGGCGCGACGAGCAGTACTTC	CASSQDRGRDEQYF
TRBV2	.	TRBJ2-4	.	TGTGCCAGCAGTGAACTACTACTAGCCAAAAACATTCAGTACTTC	CASSELLLAKNIQYF
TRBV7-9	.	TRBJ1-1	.	TGTGCCAGCAGCTTGGTCGAGAACACTGAAGCTTTCTTT	CASSLVENTEAFF
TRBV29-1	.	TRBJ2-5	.	TGCAGCGTTGAAGATCCCACTACGCAGGGGCGCCAATGGGAGACCCAGTACTTC	CSVEDPTTQGRQWETQYF
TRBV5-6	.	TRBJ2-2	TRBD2	TGTGCCAGCAGCTCCGGGACTAGCGCCGGGGAGCTGTTTTTT	CASSSGTSAGELFF
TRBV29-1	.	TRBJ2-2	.	TGCAGCGTTGAAGAGGGCAGGCAGGCCGGGGAGCTGTTTTTT	CSVEEGRQAGELFF